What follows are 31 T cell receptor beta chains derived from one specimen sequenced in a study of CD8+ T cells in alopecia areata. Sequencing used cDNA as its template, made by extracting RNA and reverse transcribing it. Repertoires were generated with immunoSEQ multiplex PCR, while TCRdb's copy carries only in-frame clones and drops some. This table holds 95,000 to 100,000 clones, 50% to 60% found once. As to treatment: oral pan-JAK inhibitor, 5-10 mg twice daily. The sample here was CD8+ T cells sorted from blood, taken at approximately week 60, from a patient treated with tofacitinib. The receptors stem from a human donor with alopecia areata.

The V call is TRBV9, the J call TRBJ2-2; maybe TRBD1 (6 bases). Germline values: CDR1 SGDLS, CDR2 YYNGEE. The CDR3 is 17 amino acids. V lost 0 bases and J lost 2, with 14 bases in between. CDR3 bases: TGTGCCAGCAGCGTAGACCGCGACAGGAGAAACACCGGGGAGCTGTTTTTT. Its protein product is CASSVDRDRRNTGELFF.

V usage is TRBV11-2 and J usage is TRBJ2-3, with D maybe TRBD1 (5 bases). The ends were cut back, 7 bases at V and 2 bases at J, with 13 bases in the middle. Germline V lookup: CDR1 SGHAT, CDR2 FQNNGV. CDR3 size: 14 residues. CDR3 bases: TGTGCCAGCACCCCGGACACATTCACAGATACGCAGTATTTT. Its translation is CASTPDTFTDTQYF.

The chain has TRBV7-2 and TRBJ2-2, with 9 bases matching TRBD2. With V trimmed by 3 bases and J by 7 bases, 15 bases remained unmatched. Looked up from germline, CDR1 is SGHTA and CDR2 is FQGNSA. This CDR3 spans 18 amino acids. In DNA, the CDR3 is TGTGCCAGCAGCTTCCCCCTTTTGGCGGGGGGGCCAGGCGGGGAGCTGTTTTTT. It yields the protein CASSFPLLAGGPGGELFF.

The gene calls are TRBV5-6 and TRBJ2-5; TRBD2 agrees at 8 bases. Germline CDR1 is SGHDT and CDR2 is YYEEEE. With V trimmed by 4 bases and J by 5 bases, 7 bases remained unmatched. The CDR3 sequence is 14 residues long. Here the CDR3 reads CASSPGTSGETQYF. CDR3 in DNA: TGTGCCAGCAGCCCCGGGACTAGTGGCGAGACCCAGTACTTC. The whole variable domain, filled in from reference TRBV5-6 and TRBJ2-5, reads DAGVTQSPTHLIKTRGQQVTLRCSPKSGHDTVSWYQQALGQGPQFIFQYYEEEERQRGNFPDRFSGHQFPNYSSELNVNALLLGDSALYLCASSPGTSGETQYFGPGTRLLVL.

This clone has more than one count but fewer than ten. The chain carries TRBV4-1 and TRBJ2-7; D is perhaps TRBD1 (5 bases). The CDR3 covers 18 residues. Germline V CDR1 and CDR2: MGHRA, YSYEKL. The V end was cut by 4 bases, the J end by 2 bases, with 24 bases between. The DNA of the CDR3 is TGCGCCAGCAGCCCCCCAGTGAGACAGAATAGTATCACCTACGAGCAGTACTTC. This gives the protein CASSPPVRQNSITYEQYF.

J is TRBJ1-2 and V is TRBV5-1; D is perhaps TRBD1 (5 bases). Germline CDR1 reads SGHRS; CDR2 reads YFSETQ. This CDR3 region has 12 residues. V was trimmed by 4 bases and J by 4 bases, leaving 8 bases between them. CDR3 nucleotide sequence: TGCGCCAGCAGCGGCGACAGCTATGGCTACACCTTC. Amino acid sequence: CASSGDSYGYTF.

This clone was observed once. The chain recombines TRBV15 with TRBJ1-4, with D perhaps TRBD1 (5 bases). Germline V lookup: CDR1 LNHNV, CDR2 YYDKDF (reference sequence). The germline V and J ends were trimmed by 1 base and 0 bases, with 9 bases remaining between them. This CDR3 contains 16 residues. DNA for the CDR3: TGTGCCACCAGCAGAGCAAGGGGTGCAACTAATGAAAAACTGTTTTTT. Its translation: CATSRARGATNEKLFF.

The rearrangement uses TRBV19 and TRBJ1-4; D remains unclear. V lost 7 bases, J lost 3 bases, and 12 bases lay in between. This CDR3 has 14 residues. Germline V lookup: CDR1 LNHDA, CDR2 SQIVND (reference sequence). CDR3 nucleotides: TGTGCCAGTACCCTGGACGCCTCTAATGAAAAACTGTTTTTT. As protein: CASTLDASNEKLFF.

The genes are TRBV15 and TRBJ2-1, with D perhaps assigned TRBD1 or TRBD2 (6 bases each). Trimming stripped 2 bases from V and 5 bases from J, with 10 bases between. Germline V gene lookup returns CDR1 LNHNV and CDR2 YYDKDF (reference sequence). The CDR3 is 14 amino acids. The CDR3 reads CATSRRGDHNEQFF. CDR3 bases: TGTGCCACCAGCAGAAGGGGGGACCACAATGAGCAGTTCTTC.

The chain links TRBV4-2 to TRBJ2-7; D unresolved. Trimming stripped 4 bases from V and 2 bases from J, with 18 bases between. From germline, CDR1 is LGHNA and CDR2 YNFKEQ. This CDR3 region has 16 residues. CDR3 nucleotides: TGTGCCAGCAGCCGAGAGGACGGAGCAATCACCTACGAGCAGTACTTC. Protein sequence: CASSREDGAITYEQYF.

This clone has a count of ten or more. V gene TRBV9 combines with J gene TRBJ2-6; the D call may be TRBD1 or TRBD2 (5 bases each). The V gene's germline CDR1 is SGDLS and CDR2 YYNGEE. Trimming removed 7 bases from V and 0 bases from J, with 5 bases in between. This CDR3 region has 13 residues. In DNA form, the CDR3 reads TGTGCCAGCGGGGGCTCTGGGGCCAACGTCCTGACTTTC. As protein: CASGGSGANVLTF. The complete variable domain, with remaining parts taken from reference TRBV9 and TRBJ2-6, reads DSGVTQTPKHLITATGQRVTLRCSPRSGDLSVYWYQQSLDQGLQFLIQYYNGEERAKGNILERFSAQQFPDLHSELNLSSLELGDSALYFCASGGSGANVLTFGAGSRLTVL.

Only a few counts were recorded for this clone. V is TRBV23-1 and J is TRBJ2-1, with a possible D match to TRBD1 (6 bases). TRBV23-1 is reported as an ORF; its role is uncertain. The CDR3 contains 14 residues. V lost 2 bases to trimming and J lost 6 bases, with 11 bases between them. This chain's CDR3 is CASSQQGLVNEQFF. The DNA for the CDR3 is TGCGCCAGCAGTCAACAGGGGTTGGTCAATGAGCAGTTCTTC.

CDR3 in amino acids: CANPCPSFSYEQYF. The CDR3 nucleotides are TGTGCCAACCCCTGCCCCTCCTTTAGCTACGAGCAGTACTTC. The chain links TRBV6-4 to TRBJ2-7, with D unresolved. Per the germline V gene, CDR1 is MRHNA and CDR2 is SNTAGT. Deletions cut 10 bases from V and 3 bases from J, with 19 bases between. CDR3 length: 14 residues.

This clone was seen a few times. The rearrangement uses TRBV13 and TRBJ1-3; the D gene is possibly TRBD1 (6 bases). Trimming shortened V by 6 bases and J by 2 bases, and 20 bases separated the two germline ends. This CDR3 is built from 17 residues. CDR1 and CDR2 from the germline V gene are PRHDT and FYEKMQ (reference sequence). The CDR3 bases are TGTGCCAGCAGGGCTCCCAGCGATACAGGGACTGGAAACACCATATATTTT. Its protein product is CASRAPSDTGTGNTIYF.

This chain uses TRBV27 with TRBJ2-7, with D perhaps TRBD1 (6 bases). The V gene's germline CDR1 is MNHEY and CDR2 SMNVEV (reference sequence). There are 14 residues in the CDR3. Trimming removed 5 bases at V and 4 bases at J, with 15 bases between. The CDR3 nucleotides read TGTGCCAGCAGTCCGTGGGGGCCTGGGTACGAGCAGTACTTC. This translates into CASSPWGPGYEQYF.

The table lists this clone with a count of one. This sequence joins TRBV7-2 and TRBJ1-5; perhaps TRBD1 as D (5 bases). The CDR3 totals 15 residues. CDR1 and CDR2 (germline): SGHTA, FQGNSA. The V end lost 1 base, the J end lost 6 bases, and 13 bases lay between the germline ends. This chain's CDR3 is CASSLVASGSQPQHF. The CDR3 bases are TGTGCCAGCAGCTTAGTTGCGTCAGGGTCTCAGCCCCAGCATTTT.

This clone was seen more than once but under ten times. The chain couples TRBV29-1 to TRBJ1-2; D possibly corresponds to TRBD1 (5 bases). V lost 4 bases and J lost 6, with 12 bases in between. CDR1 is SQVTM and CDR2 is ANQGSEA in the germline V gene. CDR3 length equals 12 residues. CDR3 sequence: CSVVGGQDGYTF. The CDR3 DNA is TGCAGCGTTGTGGGGGGTCAGGATGGCTACACCTTC.

The CDR3 coding sequence is TGTGCCAGCCAAGACAGGGGTCTTTTCAACGAGCAGTACTTC. Amino acids: CASQDRGLFNEQYF. The chain couples TRBV27 to TRBJ2-7; 8 bases are shared with TRBD1. V lost 8 bases, J lost 5 bases, and 11 bases stayed unmatched. The germline CDR1 and CDR2 sequences are MNHEY and SMNVEV (reference sequence). The CDR3 contains 14 residues.

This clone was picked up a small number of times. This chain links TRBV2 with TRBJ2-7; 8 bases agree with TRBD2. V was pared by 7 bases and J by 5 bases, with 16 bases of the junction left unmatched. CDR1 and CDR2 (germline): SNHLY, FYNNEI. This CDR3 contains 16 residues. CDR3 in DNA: TGTGCCAGCAACCTCCGGGAGGGGGGCCGGGGTGACGAGCAGTACTTC. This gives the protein CASNLREGGRGDEQYF.

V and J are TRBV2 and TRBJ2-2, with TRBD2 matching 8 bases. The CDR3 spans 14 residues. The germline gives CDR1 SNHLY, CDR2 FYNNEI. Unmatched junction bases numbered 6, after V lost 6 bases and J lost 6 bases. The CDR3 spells CASSPGGAAGELFF. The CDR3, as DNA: TGTGCCAGCAGCCCGGGAGGGGCCGCCGGGGAGCTGTTTTTT. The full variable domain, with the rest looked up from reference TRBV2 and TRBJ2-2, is EPEVTQTPSHQVTQMGQEVILRCVPISNHLYFYWYRQILGQKVEFLVSFYNNEISEKSEIFDDQFSVERPDGSNFTLKIRSTKLEDSAMYFCASSPGGAAGELFFGEGSRLTVL.

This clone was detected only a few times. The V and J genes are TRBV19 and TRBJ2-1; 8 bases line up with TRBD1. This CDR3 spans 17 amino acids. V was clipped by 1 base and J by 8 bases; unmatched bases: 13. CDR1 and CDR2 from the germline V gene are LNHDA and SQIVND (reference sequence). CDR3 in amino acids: CASSIGARGRRTDEQFF. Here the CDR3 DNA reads TGTGCCAGTAGTATAGGGGCCAGGGGGCGCCGCACCGATGAGCAGTTCTTC.

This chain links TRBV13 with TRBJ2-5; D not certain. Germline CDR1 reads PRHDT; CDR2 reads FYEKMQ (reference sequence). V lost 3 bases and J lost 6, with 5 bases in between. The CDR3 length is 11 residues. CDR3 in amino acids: CASSFLKTQYF. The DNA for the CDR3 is TGTGCCAGCAGCTTCCTGAAGACCCAGTACTTC.

The CDR3 coding sequence is TGTGCCTGGGGGGATACGCAGTATTTT. Amino acids: CAWGDTQYF. The chain couples TRBV30 to TRBJ2-3, with no clear D. The germline gives CDR1 GTSNPN, CDR2 SVGIG (reference sequence). Deletions cut 5 bases from V and 6 bases from J, with 3 bases between. The CDR3 spans 9 residues.

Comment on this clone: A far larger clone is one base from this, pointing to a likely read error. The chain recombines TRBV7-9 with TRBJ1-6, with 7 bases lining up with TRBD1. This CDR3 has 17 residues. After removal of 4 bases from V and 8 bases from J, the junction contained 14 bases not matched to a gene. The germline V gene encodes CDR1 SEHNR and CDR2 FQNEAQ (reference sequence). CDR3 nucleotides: TGTGCCAGCAGCTCCCACGAGGCCACAGGGGCGCATTCACCCCTCCACTTT. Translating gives CASSSHEATGAHSPLHF.

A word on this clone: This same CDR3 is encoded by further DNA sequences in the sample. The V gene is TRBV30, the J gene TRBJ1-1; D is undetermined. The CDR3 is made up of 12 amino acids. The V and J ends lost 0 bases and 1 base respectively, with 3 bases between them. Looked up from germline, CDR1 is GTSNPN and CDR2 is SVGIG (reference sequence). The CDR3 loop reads CAWSVGNTEAFF. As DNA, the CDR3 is TGTGCCTGGAGTGTAGGGAACACTGAAGCTTTCTTT. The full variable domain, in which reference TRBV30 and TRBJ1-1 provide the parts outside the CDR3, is SQTIHQWPATLVQPVGSPLSLECTVEGTSNPNLYWYRQAAGRGLQLLFYSVGIGQISSEVPQNLSASRPQDRQFILSSKKLLLSDSGFYLCAWSVGNTEAFFGQGTRLTVV.

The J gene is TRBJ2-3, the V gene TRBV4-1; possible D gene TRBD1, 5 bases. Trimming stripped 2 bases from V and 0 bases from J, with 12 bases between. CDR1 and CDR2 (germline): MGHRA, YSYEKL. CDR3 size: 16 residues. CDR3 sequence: CASSQNQGDSTDTQYF. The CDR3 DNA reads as TGCGCCAGCAGCCAAAACCAAGGGGATAGCACAGATACGCAGTATTTT.

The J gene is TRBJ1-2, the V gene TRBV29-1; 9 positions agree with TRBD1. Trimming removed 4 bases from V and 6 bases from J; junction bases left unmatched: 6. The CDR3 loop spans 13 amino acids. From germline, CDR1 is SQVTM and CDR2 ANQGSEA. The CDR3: CSVVDRGVNGYTF. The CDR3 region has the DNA TGCAGCGTTGTGGACAGGGGAGTTAATGGCTACACCTTC.

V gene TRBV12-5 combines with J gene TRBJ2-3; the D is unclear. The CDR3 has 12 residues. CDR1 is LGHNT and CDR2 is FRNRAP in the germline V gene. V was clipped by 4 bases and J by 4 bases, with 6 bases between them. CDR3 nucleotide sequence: TGTGCTAGTGGTTCTAACCCAGATACGCAGTATTTT. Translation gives CASGSNPDTQYF.

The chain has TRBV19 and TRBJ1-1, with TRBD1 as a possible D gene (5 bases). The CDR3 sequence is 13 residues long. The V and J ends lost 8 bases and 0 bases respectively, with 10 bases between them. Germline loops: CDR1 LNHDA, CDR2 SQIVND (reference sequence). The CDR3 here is CASGWGLNTEAFF. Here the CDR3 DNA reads TGTGCCAGTGGCTGGGGGTTGAACACTGAAGCTTTCTTT.

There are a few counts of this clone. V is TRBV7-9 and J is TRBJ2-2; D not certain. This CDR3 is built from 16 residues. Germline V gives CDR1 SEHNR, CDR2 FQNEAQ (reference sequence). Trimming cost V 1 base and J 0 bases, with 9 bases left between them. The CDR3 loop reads CASSLDAATNTGELFF. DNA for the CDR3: TGTGCCAGCAGCTTAGATGCAGCTACGAACACCGGGGAGCTGTTTTTT.

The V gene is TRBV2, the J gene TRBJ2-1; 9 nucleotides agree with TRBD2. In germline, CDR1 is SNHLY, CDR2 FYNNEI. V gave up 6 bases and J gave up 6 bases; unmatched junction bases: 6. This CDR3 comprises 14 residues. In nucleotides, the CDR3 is TGTGCCAGCAGCGATAGCGGGGGAGTCAATGAGCAGTTCTTC. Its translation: CASSDSGGVNEQFF.